Detailed here is one TCR beta chain. The CDR3 length is 15 residues. V was clipped by 3 bases and J by 13 bases, with 19 bases between them. Germline CDR1 and CDR2: LNHDA and SQIVND (reference sequence). Using immunoSEQ multiplex PCR, the repertoire was profiled, and TCRdb retains in-frame clones only, with some absent. This sample has roughly 34,000 clones, with around 90% found just once. The entry originates in a study of blood T cell repertoires in COVID-19. Across the study: From the United States, Italy and Spain came samples of acute and convalescent COVID-19. PBMCs, B-cell-depleted T cells, or T cells provided the cDNA or gDNA that made up the material.

The sequence came from a woman between 70 and 85 years old with active COVID-19. Input material: peripheral blood. The V gene is TRBV19, the J gene TRBJ1-6, with D uncertain. CDR3 DNA: TGTGCCAGTAGTATTCCATCGGAGACCGCCGCGCCCCTCCACTTT. Its translation is CASSIPSETAAPLHF.